The text below deals with one T cell receptor (beta chain). Which antigen it targets is not known. Base qualities are not recorded, but no much larger clone differs from it by a single base. This same CDR3 is encoded by further DNA sequences in the sample. These data belong to a study of blood T cell repertoires in COVID-19 (dated by TCRdb to 2018 to 2020). Turning to the overall study: Samples from collaborators originated in the United States, Italy and Spain and spanned both the acute and convalescent phases of COVID-19. The prospective study material was composed of cDNA or gDNA derived from T cells, B-cell-depleted T cells, or PBMCs. Subjects who had been exposed to COVID-19, were actively infected with it, or had recovered from it provided the deeply sampled blood TCRbeta repertoires that made up the dataset. The repertoires were released in a freely available public database intended as a resource for research on the immune response to SARS-CoV-2. The samples were drawn from the first 160 participants of the ongoing ImmuneRACE study and from 1,200 or so subjects provided by 6 global collaborators. Nearly every sample came with metadata listing a de-identified subject ID, COVID-19 status, age in years and sex. Where available, HLA class I and class II types were taken from metadata supplied by the sample provider and were not determined by assay-based typing.

Collaborating institutions collected whole blood in K2EDTA tubes following their own protocols. For TCRbeta analysis, collaborators shipped samples in one of three forms: frozen whole blood, isolated PBMCs, or DNA extracted from either of those sample types. Here is what the overall study found, with its caveats: The quantity of clinical and demographic metadata differed by source and by participant and was supplied without curation.

A distance of 3 bases separates the germline ends of V and J, which lose 3 bases and 3 bases respectively. From the cysteine up to the phenylalanine, the CDR3 has a length of 11 residues. Here the CDR3 DNA is all that survives: 33 bases in frame from base 1. CDR1 is given as MNHNS and CDR2 as SASEGT, both from the germline V gene. The immunoSEQ Assay, a bias-controlled multiplex PCR, was used to amplify TCRbeta CDR3 regions from genomic DNA. The paper's data handling went like this. Within the assay, amplification of reference gene primers was used to estimate how many nucleated cells each sample contained. To quantify the absolute abundance of each unique TCRbeta CDR3 rearrangement, sequence reads were collapsed and filtered. For each sample, productive Simpson clonality was calculated by taking the square root of Simpson's diversity index across productive rearrangements. TCRdb provides this immuneACCESS table in a form limited to in-frame rearrangements. Some clones are lacking; in checked studies, under half of them reflect an unresolved V gene, and why the rest are absent is not known. V, J and clone size derive from that table, while D and trimming were established from the DNA sequence. The sample profile shows 110,000 to 150,000 clones; more than 75% of them were found once. The ten top clones hold about 3.9% of the sample.

The sample consisted of peripheral blood. The clonotype originates from a man between 60 and 75 years old with acute or convalescent COVID-19. Recombination connected TRBV6-1 to TRBJ2-7; no confident D gene assignment can be made. The CDR3 region: CASSDLYEQYF. The sequenced DNA: TGTGCCAGCAGTGATCTCTACGAGCAGTACTTC.